The source of this T cell receptor beta chain is a study of PD-1 blockade in classical Hodgkin lymphoma. Study-level results: Complete responders' diversity at baseline resembled that of newly diagnosed patients. The origin of the repertoire differences remains undefined, with disease activity or prior therapy as possible causes.

This CDR3 spans 13 amino acids. Trimming removed 1 base from V and 4 bases from J, with 7 bases in between. Germline loops: CDR1 SGHAT, CDR2 FQNNGV. For this clone: Its antigen is undetermined.

Assay: immunoSEQ multiplex PCR; the TCRdb copy retains only in-frame clones and omits some. The sample records approximately 17,000 clones, 80% to 85% being singletons. Relapse after autologous stem cell transplantation occurred in every patient, and brentuximab vedotin exposure varied. Relapsed/refractory classical Hodgkin lymphoma patients had complete, partial or progressive responses. Specimen: peripheral blood mononuclear cells (PBMCs), collected at baseline. The rearrangement uses TRBV11-2 and TRBJ2-5; D remains unclear. This receptor was taken from a human donor with classical Hodgkin lymphoma. Here the CDR3 reads CASSLGFPETQYF. The CDR3 DNA sequence: TGTGCCAGCAGCTTAGGTTTTCCAGAGACCCAGTACTTC.